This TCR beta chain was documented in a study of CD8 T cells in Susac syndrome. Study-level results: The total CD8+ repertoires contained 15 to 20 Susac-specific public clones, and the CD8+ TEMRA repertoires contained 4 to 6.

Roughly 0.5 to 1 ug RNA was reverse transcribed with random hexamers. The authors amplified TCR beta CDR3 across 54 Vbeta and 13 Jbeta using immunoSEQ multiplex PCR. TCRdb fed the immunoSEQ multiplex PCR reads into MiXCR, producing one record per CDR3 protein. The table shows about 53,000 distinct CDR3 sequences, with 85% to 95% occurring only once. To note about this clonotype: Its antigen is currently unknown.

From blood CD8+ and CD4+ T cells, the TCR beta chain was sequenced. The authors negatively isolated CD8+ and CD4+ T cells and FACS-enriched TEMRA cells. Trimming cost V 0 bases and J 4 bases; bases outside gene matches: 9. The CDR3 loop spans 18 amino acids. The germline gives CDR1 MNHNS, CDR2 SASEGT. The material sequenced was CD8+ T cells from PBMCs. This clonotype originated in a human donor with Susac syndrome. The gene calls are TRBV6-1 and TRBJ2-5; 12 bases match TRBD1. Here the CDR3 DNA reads TGTGCCAGCAGTGAAGCGCGGTGGGACAGGGGGCGTGGAGAGACCCAGTACTTC. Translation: CASSEARWDRGRGETQYF.